This TCR beta chain is drawn from a study of vaccination effects on CD4 cells after COVID-19. The wider study: Post-vaccine specimens arrived a median 72 days past the second dose.

Looked up from germline, CDR1 is MNHNS and CDR2 is SASEGT. V lost 1 base to trimming and J lost 3 bases, with 4 bases between them. The CDR3 is 13 amino acids. Before sequencing, viral peptide pools were used by the ViraFEST assay to expand antigen-specific CD4+ T cells. The culture ran for about 10 days, and then CD4+ T cells were isolated. Each participant was given two doses of one vaccine (BNT162b2 or mRNA-1273). Nucleocapsid antibody tests were negative, and the vaccine recipients had no prior SARS-CoV-2 infection. IL-2 medium took the place of half the medium on both days 3 and 7. Worth noting for this clone: Its antigen is as yet unknown.

Points from the study as a whole: Within healthy vaccinees, only 1 of 255 vaccine-induced clones displayed cross-reactivity with common cold coronaviruses.

Using immunoSEQ multiplex PCR, the repertoire was profiled, and TCRdb retains in-frame clones only, with some absent. The repertoire includes around 25,000 clones, 60% to 80% of them detected once, and less than 7.5% sits in the top ten. The chain employs TRBV6-1 and TRBJ1-3; D gene unclear. This clonotype was sampled from a human donor who received a COVID-19 vaccine. Some clones in this sample may be carry-over from other donors' samples. The sample here was CD4+ T cells from PBMCs cultured with SARS-CoV-2 spike peptides, taken after COVID-19 vaccination. CDR3 bases: TGTGCCAGCAGTGAAGGGGGTGGAAACACCATATATTTT. Protein product: CASSEGGGNTIYF.